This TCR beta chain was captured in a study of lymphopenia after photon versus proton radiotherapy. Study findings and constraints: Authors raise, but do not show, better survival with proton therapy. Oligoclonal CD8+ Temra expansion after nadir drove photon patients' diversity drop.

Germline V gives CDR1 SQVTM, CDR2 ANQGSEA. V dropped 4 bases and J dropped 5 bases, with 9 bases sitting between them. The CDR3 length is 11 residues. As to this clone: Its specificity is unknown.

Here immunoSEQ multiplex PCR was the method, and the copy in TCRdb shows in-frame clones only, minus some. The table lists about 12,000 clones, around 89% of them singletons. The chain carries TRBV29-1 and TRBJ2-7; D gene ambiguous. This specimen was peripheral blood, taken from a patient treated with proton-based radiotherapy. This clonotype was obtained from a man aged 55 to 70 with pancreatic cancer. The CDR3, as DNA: TGCAGCGTTGGGCAGGTCAACGAGCAGTACTTC. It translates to CSVGQVNEQYF.